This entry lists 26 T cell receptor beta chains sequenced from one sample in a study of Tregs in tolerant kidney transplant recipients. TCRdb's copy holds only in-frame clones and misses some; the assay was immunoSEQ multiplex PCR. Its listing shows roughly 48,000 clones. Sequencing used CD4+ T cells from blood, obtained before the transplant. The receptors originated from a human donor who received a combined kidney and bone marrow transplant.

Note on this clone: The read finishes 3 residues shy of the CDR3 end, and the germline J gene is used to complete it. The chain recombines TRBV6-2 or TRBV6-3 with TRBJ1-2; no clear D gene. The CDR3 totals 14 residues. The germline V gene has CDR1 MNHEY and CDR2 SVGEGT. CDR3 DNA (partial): TGTGCCAGCAGTTACTCGCTCGGACTCGTAGGC. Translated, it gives CASSYSLGLVG. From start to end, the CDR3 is CASSYSLGLVGYTF.

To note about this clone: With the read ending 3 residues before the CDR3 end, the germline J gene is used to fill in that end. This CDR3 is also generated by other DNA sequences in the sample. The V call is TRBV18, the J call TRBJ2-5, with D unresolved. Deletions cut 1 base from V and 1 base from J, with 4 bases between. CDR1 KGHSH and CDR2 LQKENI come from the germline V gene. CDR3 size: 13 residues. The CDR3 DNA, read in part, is TGTGCCAGCTCACCACGGGCCCAAGAGACC. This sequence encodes CASSPRAQET. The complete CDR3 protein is CASSPRAQETQYF.

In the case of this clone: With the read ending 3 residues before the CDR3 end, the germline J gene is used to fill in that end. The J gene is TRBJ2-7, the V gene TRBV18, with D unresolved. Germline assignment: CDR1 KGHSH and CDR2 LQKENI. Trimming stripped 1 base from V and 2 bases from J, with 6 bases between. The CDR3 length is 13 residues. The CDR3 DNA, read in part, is TGTGCCAGCTCACCACGGCCGCCCTACGAG. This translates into CASSPRPPYE. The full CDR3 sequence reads CASSPRPPYEQYF.

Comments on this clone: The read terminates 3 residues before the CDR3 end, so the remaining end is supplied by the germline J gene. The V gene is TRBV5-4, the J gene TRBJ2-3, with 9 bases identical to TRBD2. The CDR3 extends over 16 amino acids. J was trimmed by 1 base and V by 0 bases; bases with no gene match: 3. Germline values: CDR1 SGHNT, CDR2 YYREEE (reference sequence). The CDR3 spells CASSLATSGRTDTQYF. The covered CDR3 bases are TGTGCCAGCAGCTTGGCAACTAGCGGGCGCACAGATACG.

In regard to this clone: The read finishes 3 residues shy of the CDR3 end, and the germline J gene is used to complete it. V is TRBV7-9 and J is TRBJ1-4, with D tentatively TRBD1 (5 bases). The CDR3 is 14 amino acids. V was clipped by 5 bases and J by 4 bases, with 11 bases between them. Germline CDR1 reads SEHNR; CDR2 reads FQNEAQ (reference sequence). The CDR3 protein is CASSPRGSNEKLFF. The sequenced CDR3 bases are TGTGCCAGCAGCCCTCGGGGGAGTAATGAAAAA.

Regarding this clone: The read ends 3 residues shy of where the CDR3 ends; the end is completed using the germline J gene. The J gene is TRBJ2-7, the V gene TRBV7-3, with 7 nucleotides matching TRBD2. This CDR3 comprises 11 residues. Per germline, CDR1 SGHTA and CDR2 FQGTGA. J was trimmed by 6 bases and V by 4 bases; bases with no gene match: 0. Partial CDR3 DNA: TGTGCCAGCAGCTCGGGGGGCGAG. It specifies CASSSGGE. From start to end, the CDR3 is CASSSGGEQYF.

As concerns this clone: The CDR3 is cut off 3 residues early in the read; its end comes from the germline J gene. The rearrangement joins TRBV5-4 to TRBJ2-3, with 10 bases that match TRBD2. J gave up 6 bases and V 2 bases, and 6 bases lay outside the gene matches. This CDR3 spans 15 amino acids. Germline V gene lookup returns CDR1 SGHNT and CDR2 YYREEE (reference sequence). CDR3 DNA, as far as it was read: TGTGCCAGCAGCTTAGCGGGAGGGTACGGGGATACG. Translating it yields CASSLAGGYGDT. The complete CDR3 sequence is CASSLAGGYGDTQYF.

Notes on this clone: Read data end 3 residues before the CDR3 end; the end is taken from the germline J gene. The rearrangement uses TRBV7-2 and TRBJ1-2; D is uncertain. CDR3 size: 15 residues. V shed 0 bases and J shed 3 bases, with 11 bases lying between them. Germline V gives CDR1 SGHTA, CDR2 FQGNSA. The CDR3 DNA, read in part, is TGTGCCAGCAGCTTAGCAGGGTCCGGAGACTATGGC. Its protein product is CASSLAGSGDYG. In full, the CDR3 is CASSLAGSGDYGYTF. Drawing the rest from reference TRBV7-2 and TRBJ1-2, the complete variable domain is GAGVSQSPSNKVTEKGKDVELRCDPISGHTALYWYRQSLGQGLEFLIYFQGNSAPDKSGLPSDRFSAERTGGSVSTLTIQRTQQEDSAVYLCASSLAGSGDYGYTFGSGTRLTVV.

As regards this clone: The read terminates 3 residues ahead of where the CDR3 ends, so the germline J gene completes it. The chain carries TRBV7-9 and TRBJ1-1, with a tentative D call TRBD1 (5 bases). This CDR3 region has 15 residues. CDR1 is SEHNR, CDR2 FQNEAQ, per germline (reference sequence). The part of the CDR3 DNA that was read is TGTGCCAGCAGCTTAGGGTCGCAGGGAGTAATCCCA. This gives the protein CASSLGSQGVIP. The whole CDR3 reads CASSLGSQGVIPAFF.

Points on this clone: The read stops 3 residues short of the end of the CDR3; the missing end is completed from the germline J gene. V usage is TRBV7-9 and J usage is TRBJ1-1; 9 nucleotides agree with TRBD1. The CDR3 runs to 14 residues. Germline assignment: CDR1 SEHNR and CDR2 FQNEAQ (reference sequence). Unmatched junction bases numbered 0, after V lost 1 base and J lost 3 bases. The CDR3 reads CASSLGTGDTEAFF. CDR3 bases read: TGTGCCAGCAGCTTAGGGACAGGGGACACTGAA.

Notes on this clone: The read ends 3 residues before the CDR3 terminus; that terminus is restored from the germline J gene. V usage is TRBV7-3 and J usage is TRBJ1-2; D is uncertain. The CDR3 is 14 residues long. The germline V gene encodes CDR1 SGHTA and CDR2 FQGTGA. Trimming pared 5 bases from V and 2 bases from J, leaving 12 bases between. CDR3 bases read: TGTGCCAGCAGCCCGCTTGGAGGGAACTATGGC. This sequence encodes CASSPLGGNYG. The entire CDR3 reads CASSPLGGNYGYTF.

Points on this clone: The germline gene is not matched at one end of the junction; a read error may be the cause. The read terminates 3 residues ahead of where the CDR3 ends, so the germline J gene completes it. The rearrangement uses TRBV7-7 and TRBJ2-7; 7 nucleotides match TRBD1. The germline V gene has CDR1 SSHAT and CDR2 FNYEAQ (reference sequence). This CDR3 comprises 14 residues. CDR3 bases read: TGTGCTAGCAGCCCCGGGACAGACACCTACGAG. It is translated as CASSPGTDTYE. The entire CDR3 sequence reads CASSPGTDTYEQYF.

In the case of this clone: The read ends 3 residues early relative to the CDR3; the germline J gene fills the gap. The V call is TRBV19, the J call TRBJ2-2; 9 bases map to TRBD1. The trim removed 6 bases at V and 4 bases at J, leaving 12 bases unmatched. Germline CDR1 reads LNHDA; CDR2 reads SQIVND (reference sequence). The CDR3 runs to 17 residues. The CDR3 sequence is CASSPSPGQGSTGELFF. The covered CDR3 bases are TGTGCCAGTAGCCCTAGTCCGGGACAGGGAAGCACCGGGGAG.

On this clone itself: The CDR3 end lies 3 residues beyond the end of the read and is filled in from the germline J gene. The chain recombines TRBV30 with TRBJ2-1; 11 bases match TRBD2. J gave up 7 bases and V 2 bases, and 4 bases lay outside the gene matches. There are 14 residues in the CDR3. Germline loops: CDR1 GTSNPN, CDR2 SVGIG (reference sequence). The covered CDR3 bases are TGTGCCTGGAGTTTACTAGCGGGAGTTAATGAG. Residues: CAWSLLAGVNE. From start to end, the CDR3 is CAWSLLAGVNEQFF.

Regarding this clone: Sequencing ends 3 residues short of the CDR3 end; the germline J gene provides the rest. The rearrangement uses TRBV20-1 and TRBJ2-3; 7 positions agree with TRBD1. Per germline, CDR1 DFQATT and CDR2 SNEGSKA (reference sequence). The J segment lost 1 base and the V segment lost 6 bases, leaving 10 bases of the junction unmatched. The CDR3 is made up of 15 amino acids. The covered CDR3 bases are TGCAGTGCGAGTAGGGGGCAAGTAGGCACAGATACG. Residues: CSASRGQVGTDT. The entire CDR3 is CSASRGQVGTDTQYF.

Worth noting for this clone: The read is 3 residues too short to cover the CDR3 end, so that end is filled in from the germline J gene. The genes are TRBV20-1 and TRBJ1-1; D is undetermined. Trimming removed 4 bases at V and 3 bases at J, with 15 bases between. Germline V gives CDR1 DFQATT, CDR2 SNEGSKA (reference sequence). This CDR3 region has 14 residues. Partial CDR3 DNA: TGCAGTGCTAAACCCAACGGGGTATACACTGAA. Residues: CSAKPNGVYTE. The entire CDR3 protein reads CSAKPNGVYTEAFF.

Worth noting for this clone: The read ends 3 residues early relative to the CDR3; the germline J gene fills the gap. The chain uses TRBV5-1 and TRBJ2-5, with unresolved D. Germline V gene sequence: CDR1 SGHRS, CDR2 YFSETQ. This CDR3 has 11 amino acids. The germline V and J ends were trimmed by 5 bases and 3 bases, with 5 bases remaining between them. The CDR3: CASRREETQYF. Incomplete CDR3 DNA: TGCGCCAGCAGAAGGGAAGAGACC.

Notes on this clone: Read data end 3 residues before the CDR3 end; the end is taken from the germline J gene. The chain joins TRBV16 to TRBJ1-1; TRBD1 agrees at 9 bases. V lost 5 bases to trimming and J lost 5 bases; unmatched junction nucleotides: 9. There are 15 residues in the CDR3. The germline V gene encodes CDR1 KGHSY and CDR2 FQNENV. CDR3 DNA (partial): TGTGCCAGCAGCGCCGGGACAGGGCAGGTAACTGAA. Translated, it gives CASSAGTGQVTE. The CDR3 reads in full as CASSAGTGQVTEAFF.

The covered CDR3 bases are TGTGCCAGTAGGAAAGGACAGGGAGAGACC. This encodes CASRKGQGET. The CDR3 in its entirety is CASRKGQGETQYF. The chain joins TRBV19 to TRBJ2-5; 8 bases align to TRBD1. The sequenced fragment ends 3 residues before the CDR3 boundary, so the rest is inferred from the germline J gene. CDR3 length equals 13 residues. Germline V gene sequence: CDR1 LNHDA, CDR2 SQIVND (reference sequence). The ends lost 6 bases at V and 4 bases at J; junction bases unmatched: 4.

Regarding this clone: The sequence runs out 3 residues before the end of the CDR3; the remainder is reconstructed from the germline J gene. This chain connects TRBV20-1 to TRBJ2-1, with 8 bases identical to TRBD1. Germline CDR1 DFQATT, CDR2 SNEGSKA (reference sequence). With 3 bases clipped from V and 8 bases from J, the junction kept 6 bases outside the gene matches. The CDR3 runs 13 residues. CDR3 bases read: TGCAGTGCTAGGCTCGCAGGGGGCTATGAG. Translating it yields CSARLAGGYE. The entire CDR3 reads CSARLAGGYEQFF.

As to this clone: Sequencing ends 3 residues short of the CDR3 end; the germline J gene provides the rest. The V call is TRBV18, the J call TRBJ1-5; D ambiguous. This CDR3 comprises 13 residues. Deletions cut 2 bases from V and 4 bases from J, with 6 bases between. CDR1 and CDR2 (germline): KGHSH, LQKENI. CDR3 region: CASSPADNQPQHF. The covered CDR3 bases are TGTGCCAGCTCACCAGCAGATAATCAGCCC. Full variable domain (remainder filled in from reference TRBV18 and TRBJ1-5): NAGVMQNPRHLVRRRGQEARLRCSPMKGHSHVYWYRQLPEEGLKFMVYLQKENIIDESGMPKERFSAEFPKEGPSILRIQQVVRGDSAAYFCASSPADNQPQHFGDGTRLSIL.

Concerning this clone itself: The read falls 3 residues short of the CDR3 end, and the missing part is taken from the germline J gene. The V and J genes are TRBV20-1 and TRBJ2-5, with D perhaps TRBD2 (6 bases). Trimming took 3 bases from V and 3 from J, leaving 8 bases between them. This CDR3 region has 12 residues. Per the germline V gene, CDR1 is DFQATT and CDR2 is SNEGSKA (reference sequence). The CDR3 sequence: CSASSGEETQYF. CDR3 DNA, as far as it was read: TGCAGTGCTAGTTCGGGGGAAGAGACC.

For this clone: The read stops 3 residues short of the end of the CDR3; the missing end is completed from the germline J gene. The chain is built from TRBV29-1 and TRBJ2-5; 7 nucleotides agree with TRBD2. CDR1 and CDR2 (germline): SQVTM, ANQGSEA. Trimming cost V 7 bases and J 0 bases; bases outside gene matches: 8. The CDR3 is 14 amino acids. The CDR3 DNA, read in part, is TGCAGCGCGAGCGGGACCCCGTACCAAGAGACC. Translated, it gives CSASGTPYQET. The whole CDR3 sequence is CSASGTPYQETQYF.

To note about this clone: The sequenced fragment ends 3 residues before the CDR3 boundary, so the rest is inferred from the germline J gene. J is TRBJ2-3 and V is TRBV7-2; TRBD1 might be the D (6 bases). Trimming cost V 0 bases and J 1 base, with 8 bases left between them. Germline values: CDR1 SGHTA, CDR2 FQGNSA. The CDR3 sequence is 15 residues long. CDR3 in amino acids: CASSLAPGGTDTQYF. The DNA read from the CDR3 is TGTGCCAGCAGCTTAGCTCCAGGGGGCACAGATACG.

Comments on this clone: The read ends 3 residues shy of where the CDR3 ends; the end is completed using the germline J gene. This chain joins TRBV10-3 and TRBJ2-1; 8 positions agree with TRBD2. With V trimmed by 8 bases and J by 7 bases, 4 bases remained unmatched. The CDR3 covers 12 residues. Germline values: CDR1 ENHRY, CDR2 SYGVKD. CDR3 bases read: TGTGCCATCGGCTTAGCGGGAAATGAG. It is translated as CAIGLAGNE. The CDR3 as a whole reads CAIGLAGNEQFF.

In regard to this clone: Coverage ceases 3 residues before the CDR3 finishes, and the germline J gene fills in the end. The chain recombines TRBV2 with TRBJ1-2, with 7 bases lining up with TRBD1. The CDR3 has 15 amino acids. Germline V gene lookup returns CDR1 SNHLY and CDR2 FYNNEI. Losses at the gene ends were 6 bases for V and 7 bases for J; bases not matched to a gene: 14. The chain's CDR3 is CASSPGQSNGSGYTF. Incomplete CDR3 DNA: TGTGCCAGCAGCCCGGGACAGTCGAATGGTAGTGGC.